Listed below are T cell receptor beta chains from one sample, sequenced in a study of early T cells in non-severe SARS-CoV-2 infection. A single record per CDR3 protein comes from TCRdb applying MiXCR to the 5' RACE reads. This repertoire shows tens of thousands of distinct CDR3 sequences, around 8.4% found once; its top ten account for 4.2%. The sequenced sample was whole blood. The source of these receptors is an adult who was a healthcare worker with PCR-confirmed SARS-CoV-2 infection or an uninfected control (not recorded which). Each CDR3 is given with its conserved first and last residue. A D gene is named only where the DNA matches it firmly. Clone size is shown for a subset of rows, as once, few, many or a class of expanded clone.

CDR3 length: 16; D gene: .; clone size: .; V gene: TRBV20-1; J gene: TRBJ2-3; CDR3 protein: CSALLSSGKSTDTQYF; CDR3 DNA: TGCAGTGCTCTCTTAAGTAGCGGTAAAAGCACAGATACGCAGTATTTT
CDR3 length: 19; D gene: .; clone size: .; V gene: TRBV27; J gene: TRBJ2-2; CDR3 protein: CASSPTHLRRTSNTGELFF; CDR3 DNA: TGTGCCAGCAGTCCGACCCATCTCCGACGAACCTCGAACACCGGGGAGCTGTTTTTT
CDR3 length: 15; D gene: TRBD2; clone size: few; V gene: TRBV12-3/TRBV12-4; J gene: TRBJ2-1; CDR3 protein: CASSTLAGLGNEQFF; CDR3 DNA: TGTGCCAGCAGTACCCTAGCGGGACTAGGTAATGAGCAGTTCTTC
CDR3 length: 13; D gene: .; clone size: many; V gene: TRBV25-1; J gene: TRBJ1-6; CDR3 protein: CASSDTTARGLHF; CDR3 DNA: TGTGCCAGCAGTGATACCACGGCGAGAGGGCTCCACTTT
CDR3 length: 15; D gene: .; clone size: many; V gene: TRBV24-1; J gene: TRBJ2-3; CDR3 protein: CATSGPGWGTDTQYF; CDR3 DNA: TGTGCCACCAGTGGTCCAGGGTGGGGCACAGATACGCAGTATTTT
CDR3 length: 13; D gene: .; clone size: many; V gene: TRBV7-6; J gene: TRBJ2-5; CDR3 protein: CASSPVGVGTQYF; CDR3 DNA: TGTGCCAGCAGCCCGGTCGGGGTGGGGACCCAGTACTTC
CDR3 length: 14; D gene: .; clone size: many; V gene: TRBV7-6; J gene: TRBJ2-4; CDR3 protein: CASSLAGAGDIQYF; CDR3 DNA: TGTGCCAGCAGCTTAGCGGGAGCCGGAGACATTCAGTACTTC
CDR3 length: 15; D gene: .; clone size: many; V gene: TRBV6-5; J gene: TRBJ2-1; CDR3 protein: CASSPLLVPMVGQFF; CDR3 DNA: TGTGCCAGCAGCCCCCTCCTCGTTCCGATGGTAGGGCAGTTCTTC
CDR3 length: 12; D gene: .; clone size: .; V gene: TRBV25-1; J gene: TRBJ2-7; CDR3 protein: CASIGSSYEQYF; CDR3 DNA: TGTGCCAGCATAGGGAGCTCCTACGAGCAGTACTTC
CDR3 length: 14; D gene: .; clone size: many; V gene: TRBV20-1; J gene: TRBJ1-4; CDR3 protein: CSARVQIGYEKLFF; CDR3 DNA: TGCAGTGCTAGAGTCCAGATCGGGTATGAAAAACTGTTTTTT
CDR3 length: 14; D gene: .; clone size: few; V gene: TRBV13; J gene: TRBJ2-7; CDR3 protein: CASSFADGIYEQYF; CDR3 DNA: TGTGCCAGCAGCTTCGCGGACGGCATCTACGAGCAGTACTTC
CDR3 length: 14; D gene: TRBD2; clone size: medium-sized; V gene: TRBV2; J gene: TRBJ2-1; CDR3 protein: CASSFTSGVNEQFF; CDR3 DNA: TGTGCCAGCAGTTTCACTAGCGGGGTGAATGAGCAGTTCTTC
CDR3 length: 14; D gene: .; clone size: many; V gene: TRBV20-1; J gene: TRBJ1-1; CDR3 protein: CSARPSALRTEAFF; CDR3 DNA: TGCAGTGCTAGACCTTCGGCCCTGAGGACTGAAGCTTTCTTT
CDR3 length: 16; D gene: TRBD2; clone size: .; V gene: TRBV2; J gene: TRBJ2-5; CDR3 protein: CASSLERDLPKETQYF; CDR3 DNA: TGTGCCAGCAGCTTAGAGCGGGACCTCCCCAAAGAGACCCAGTACTTC
CDR3 length: 18; D gene: .; clone size: many; V gene: TRBV20-1; J gene: TRBJ2-2; CDR3 protein: CSARVERGRETNTGELFF; CDR3 DNA: TGCAGTGCTAGAGTGGAAAGGGGGCGGGAGACGAACACCGGGGAGCTGTTTTTT
CDR3 length: 17; D gene: TRBD1; clone size: few; V gene: TRBV4-3; J gene: TRBJ1-5; CDR3 protein: CASSQDRQGSSNQPQHF; CDR3 DNA: TGCGCCAGCAGCCAAGATCGACAGGGGAGCAGCAATCAGCCCCAGCATTTT
CDR3 length: 12; D gene: TRBD1; clone size: many; V gene: TRBV7-9; J gene: TRBJ1-2; CDR3 protein: CASSPTGALYTF; CDR3 DNA: TGTGCCAGCAGCCCCACAGGGGCCCTCTACACCTTC
CDR3 length: 15; D gene: .; clone size: many; V gene: TRBV7-2; J gene: TRBJ2-7; CDR3 protein: CASSPNLGGAYEQYF; CDR3 DNA: TGTGCCAGCAGCCCCAACCTGGGGGGTGCCTACGAGCAGTACTTC
CDR3 length: 13; D gene: .; clone size: many; V gene: TRBV3-1; J gene: TRBJ2-3; CDR3 protein: CASRAGSTDTQYF; CDR3 DNA: TGTGCCAGCCGGGCCGGGAGCACAGATACGCAGTATTTT
CDR3 length: 14; D gene: TRBD2; clone size: many; V gene: TRBV20-1; J gene: TRBJ2-2; CDR3 protein: CSASPSAGGGELFF; CDR3 DNA: TGCAGTGCTAGCCCGTCAGCGGGAGGCGGGGAGCTGTTTTTT
CDR3 length: 16; D gene: TRBD2; clone size: .; V gene: TRBV7-2; J gene: TRBJ2-3; CDR3 protein: CASSLGPSGAEDTQYF; CDR3 DNA: TGTGCCAGCAGCTTAGGGCCTAGCGGAGCTGAAGATACGCAGTATTTT
CDR3 length: 15; D gene: .; clone size: many; V gene: TRBV6-1; J gene: TRBJ2-5; CDR3 protein: CASSEVWAGWETQYF; CDR3 DNA: TGTGCCAGCAGTGAAGTCTGGGCAGGGTGGGAGACCCAGTACTTC
CDR3 length: 15; D gene: .; clone size: few; V gene: TRBV12-3/TRBV12-4; J gene: TRBJ1-6; CDR3 protein: CASKVGDSYNSPLHF; CDR3 DNA: TGTGCCAGCAAGGTTGGCGACTCCTATAATTCACCCCTCCACTTT
CDR3 length: 11; D gene: TRBD1; clone size: medium-sized; V gene: TRBV29-1; J gene: TRBJ2-2; CDR3 protein: CSTRTGGELFF; CDR3 DNA: TGCAGCACGAGGACAGGCGGGGAGCTGTTTTTT
CDR3 length: 14; D gene: .; clone size: many; V gene: TRBV20-1; J gene: TRBJ1-6; CDR3 protein: CSASPVGLNSPLHF; CDR3 DNA: TGCAGTGCTAGCCCTGTGGGCCTAAATTCACCCCTCCACTTT
CDR3 length: 14; D gene: .; clone size: few; V gene: TRBV19; J gene: TRBJ2-3; CDR3 protein: CASSIGTSTDTQYF; CDR3 DNA: TGTGCCAGTAGTATTGGGACCAGCACAGATACGCAGTATTTT
CDR3 length: 15; D gene: TRBD1; clone size: .; V gene: TRBV2; J gene: TRBJ2-2; CDR3 protein: CASSRQGANTGELFF; CDR3 DNA: TGTGCCAGCAGCCGACAGGGAGCGAACACCGGGGAGCTGTTTTTT
CDR3 length: 14; D gene: .; clone size: many; V gene: TRBV20-1; J gene: TRBJ2-1; CDR3 protein: CSVPRRSGINEQFF; CDR3 DNA: TGCAGCGTACCCCGAAGGTCTGGTATCAATGAGCAGTTCTTC
CDR3 length: 14; D gene: TRBD1; clone size: few; V gene: TRBV5-5; J gene: TRBJ2-1; CDR3 protein: CASRRGQDYNEQFF; CDR3 DNA: TGTGCCAGCAGGCGGGGACAGGACTACAATGAGCAGTTCTTC
CDR3 length: 12; D gene: .; clone size: many; V gene: TRBV7-9; J gene: TRBJ1-2; CDR3 protein: CASRPLDYGYTF; CDR3 DNA: TGTGCCAGCAGGCCTTTAGACTATGGCTACACCTTC
CDR3 length: 15; D gene: .; clone size: many; V gene: TRBV29-1; J gene: TRBJ1-5; CDR3 protein: CSVTYGTVSNQPQHF; CDR3 DNA: TGCAGCGTTACCTACGGGACGGTTAGCAATCAGCCCCAGCATTTT
CDR3 length: 13; D gene: .; clone size: .; V gene: TRBV5-1; J gene: TRBJ1-2; CDR3 protein: CASSAAVNYGYTF; CDR3 DNA: TGCGCCAGCAGCGCGGCAGTTAACTATGGCTACACCTTC
CDR3 length: 12; D gene: TRBD1; clone size: many; V gene: TRBV6-2/TRBV6-3; J gene: TRBJ1-1; CDR3 protein: CASRDRDREAFF; CDR3 DNA: TGTGCCAGCAGGGACCGGGACAGGGAAGCTTTCTTT
CDR3 length: 16; D gene: TRBD1; clone size: many; V gene: TRBV18; J gene: TRBJ1-6; CDR3 protein: CASSPTGDAYNSPLHF; CDR3 DNA: TGTGCCAGCTCACCGACAGGGGACGCCTATAATTCACCCCTCCACTTT
CDR3 length: 14; D gene: TRBD1; clone size: many; V gene: TRBV29-1; J gene: TRBJ1-5; CDR3 protein: CSVRTGNSNQPQHF; CDR3 DNA: TGCAGCGTCCGGACAGGGAATAGCAATCAGCCCCAGCATTTT
CDR3 length: 16; D gene: .; clone size: many; V gene: TRBV18; J gene: TRBJ1-1; CDR3 protein: CASSPPFDAGSTEAFF; CDR3 DNA: TGTGCCAGCTCACCACCTTTTGACGCAGGGTCAACTGAAGCTTTCTTT
CDR3 length: 16; D gene: TRBD1; clone size: many; V gene: TRBV7-9; J gene: TRBJ1-2; CDR3 protein: CASSPPGTGLDYGYTF; CDR3 DNA: TGTGCCAGCAGCCCACCTGGGACAGGTCTCGACTATGGCTACACCTTC
CDR3 length: 13; D gene: .; clone size: few; V gene: TRBV5-1; J gene: TRBJ2-3; CDR3 protein: CASSFEAGHTQYF; CDR3 DNA: TGCGCCAGCAGCTTTGAGGCCGGTCATACGCAGTATTTT
CDR3 length: 16; D gene: TRBD1; clone size: many; V gene: TRBV3-1; J gene: TRBJ2-1; CDR3 protein: CASSRRAGQGIYEQFF; CDR3 DNA: TGTGCCAGCAGCCGGAGAGCGGGACAGGGGATCTATGAGCAGTTCTTC
CDR3 length: 13; D gene: .; clone size: many; V gene: TRBV14; J gene: TRBJ1-1; CDR3 protein: CASSQVKNSEAFF; CDR3 DNA: TGTGCCAGCAGCCAAGTTAAAAACAGTGAAGCTTTCTTT
CDR3 length: 13; D gene: TRBD1; clone size: many; V gene: TRBV30; J gene: TRBJ1-1; CDR3 protein: CAWSPTGSTEAFF; CDR3 DNA: TGTGCCTGGAGCCCGACAGGGAGCACTGAAGCTTTCTTT
CDR3 length: 15; D gene: TRBD2; clone size: .; V gene: TRBV7-2; J gene: TRBJ2-1; CDR3 protein: CASSPTSGRLNEQFF; CDR3 DNA: TGTGCCAGCAGCCCAACTAGCGGGAGATTGAATGAGCAGTTCTTC
CDR3 length: 14; D gene: .; clone size: many; V gene: TRBV7-2; J gene: TRBJ2-7; CDR3 protein: CASSLSGGDYEQYF; CDR3 DNA: TGTGCCAGCAGCTTATCAGGCGGAGATTACGAGCAGTACTTC
CDR3 length: 14; D gene: .; clone size: many; V gene: TRBV7-6; J gene: TRBJ2-5; CDR3 protein: CASSFERARETQYF; CDR3 DNA: TGTGCCAGCAGCTTTGAGCGGGCACGGGAGACCCAGTACTTC
CDR3 length: 14; D gene: .; clone size: .; V gene: TRBV20-1; J gene: TRBJ2-5; CDR3 protein: CSATSGAVQETQYF; CDR3 DNA: TGCAGTGCTACTTCTGGCGCCGTACAAGAGACCCAGTACTTC
CDR3 length: 14; D gene: TRBD1; clone size: .; V gene: TRBV20-1; J gene: TRBJ2-2; CDR3 protein: CSALLGQVTGELFF; CDR3 DNA: TGCAGTGCTCTCCTAGGACAGGTCACCGGGGAGCTGTTTTTT
CDR3 length: 13; D gene: .; clone size: many; V gene: TRBV5-8; J gene: TRBJ1-1; CDR3 protein: CASSRGAVAEAFF; CDR3 DNA: TGTGCCAGCAGTCGGGGAGCCGTAGCCGAAGCTTTCTTT
CDR3 length: 13; D gene: .; clone size: few; V gene: TRBV27; J gene: TRBJ2-3; CDR3 protein: CASRSGGTDTQYF; CDR3 DNA: TGTGCCAGCAGATCGGGCGGCACAGATACGCAGTATTTT
CDR3 length: 16; D gene: TRBD2; clone size: few; V gene: TRBV5-1; J gene: TRBJ2-7; CDR3 protein: CASSLSGTSGLSEQYF; CDR3 DNA: TGCGCCAGCAGCCTCTCCGGGACTAGCGGCTTATCGGAGCAGTACTTC
CDR3 length: 14; D gene: TRBD1; clone size: many; V gene: TRBV5-8; J gene: TRBJ2-2; CDR3 protein: CASSFGQGAGELFF; CDR3 DNA: TGTGCCAGCAGCTTCGGACAGGGGGCCGGGGAGCTGTTTTTT
CDR3 length: 12; D gene: TRBD1; clone size: .; V gene: TRBV2; J gene: TRBJ2-3; CDR3 protein: CAAGRGQGTQYF; CDR3 DNA: TGTGCCGCGGGTAGGGGGCAAGGTACGCAGTATTTT
CDR3 length: 15; D gene: TRBD2; clone size: many; V gene: TRBV7-9; J gene: TRBJ2-7; CDR3 protein: CASSDPTSGSYEQYF; CDR3 DNA: TGTGCCAGCAGCGACCCTACTAGCGGGAGCTACGAGCAGTACTTC
CDR3 length: 14; D gene: TRBD1; clone size: .; V gene: TRBV5-4; J gene: TRBJ2-7; CDR3 protein: CASSFGQGNYEQYF; CDR3 DNA: TGTGCCAGCAGCTTCGGACAGGGGAACTACGAGCAGTACTTC
CDR3 length: 14; D gene: TRBD2; clone size: many; V gene: TRBV7-2; J gene: TRBJ2-3; CDR3 protein: CASSLGLAIDTQYF; CDR3 DNA: TGTGCCAGCAGCCTCGGACTAGCGATCGATACGCAGTATTTT
CDR3 length: 14; D gene: .; clone size: .; V gene: TRBV6-5; J gene: TRBJ2-7; CDR3 protein: CASSWDPKSYEQYF; CDR3 DNA: TGTGCCAGCAGTTGGGATCCGAAATCCTACGAGCAGTACTTC
CDR3 length: 14; D gene: .; clone size: many; V gene: TRBV3-1; J gene: TRBJ2-2; CDR3 protein: CASSQDGGAGELFF; CDR3 DNA: TGTGCCAGCAGCCAAGATGGGGGCGCCGGGGAGCTGTTTTTT
CDR3 length: 12; D gene: .; clone size: many; V gene: TRBV10-2; J gene: TRBJ2-1; CDR3 protein: CAIKRDNNEQFF; CDR3 DNA: TGCGCCATCAAGCGGGACAACAATGAGCAGTTCTTC